Listed here are 10 T cell receptor beta chains from one sample, sequenced in a study of CD8 T cells in Susac syndrome. With random hexamers, roughly 0.45 to 1 ug RNA was reverse transcribed. One entry per CDR3 protein results from TCRdb running MiXCR on the immunoSEQ multiplex PCR reads. The table includes 95,000 or so distinct CDR3 sequences, over 80% detected once. Material for sequencing was CD8+ T cells from PBMCs. The receptor set was obtained from a human donor in good health.

In its sample, this clonotype was seen once. The V gene is TRBV29-1, the J gene TRBJ2-3; 12 nucleotides line up with TRBD2. CDR3 length: 15 residues. Looked up from germline, CDR1 is SQVTM and CDR2 is ANQGSEA. Losses at the gene ends were 6 bases for V and 0 bases for J; bases not matched to a gene: 4. The CDR3 reads CSVLGLAGSTDTQYF. The CDR3 DNA is TGCAGCGTCCTCGGACTAGCGGGGAGCACAGATACGCAGTATTTT.

This chain uses TRBV20-1 with TRBJ2-5, with 10 bases aligning to TRBD1. CDR1 and CDR2 from the germline V gene are DFQATT and SNEGSKA (reference sequence). This CDR3 has 14 residues. Germline trimming cut 2 bases from V and 3 bases from J; bases unmatched to any gene: 3. CDR3 nucleotides: TGCAGTGCTAGAACGGACAGGGGGAAAGAGACCCAGTACTTC. Protein sequence: CSARTDRGKETQYF.

The chain links TRBV2 to TRBJ2-2, with D unclear. Germline CDR1 and CDR2: SNHLY and FYNNEI. V was clipped by 7 bases and J by 5 bases, with 11 bases between them. CDR3 length: 13 amino acids. The CDR3 sequence is CASKDRYTGELFF. The CDR3 DNA reads as TGTGCCAGCAAGGACCGCTATACCGGGGAGCTGTTTTTT.

The rearrangement links TRBV6-6 to TRBJ2-1, with 10 bases that match TRBD2. With 5 bases clipped from V and 9 bases from J, the junction kept 7 bases outside the gene matches. The germline CDR1 and CDR2 sequences are MNHNY and SVGAGI (reference sequence). This CDR3 has 14 residues. CDR3 bases: TGTGCCAGCAGTCTAGCGGGGGCGCTTGGTGAGCAGTTCTTC. Its protein is CASSLAGALGEQFF.

The rearrangement joins TRBV5-4 to TRBJ1-1, with a tentative D call TRBD1 (5 bases). Trimming pared 3 bases from V and 10 bases from J, leaving 13 bases between. This CDR3 spans 12 amino acids. Germline loops: CDR1 SGHNT, CDR2 YYREEE (reference sequence). The CDR3 sequence is CASSSGMGLAFF. The CDR3 bases are TGTGCCAGCAGCTCAGGGATGGGGTTAGCTTTCTTT.

This clonotype has a single count. The chain has TRBV27 and TRBJ2-5, with D perhaps assigned TRBD1 or TRBD2 (5 bases each). Germline-derived CDR1 and CDR2 are MNHEY and SMNVEV (reference sequence). V lost 10 bases, J lost 0 bases, and 15 bases lay in between. The CDR3 has 14 residues. The CDR3 here is CATKVMGDQETQYF. The CDR3 DNA is TGTGCCACGAAGGTCATGGGGGACCAAGAGACCCAGTACTTC.

The gene calls are TRBV3-1 and TRBJ2-2; 14 nucleotides agree with TRBD2. This CDR3 is built from 19 residues. J lost 8 bases, V lost 8 bases, and 19 bases had no gene match. Germline V gene sequence: CDR1 LGHDT, CDR2 YNNKEL (reference sequence). Here the CDR3 reads CASRGPGLAGARTPGELFF. CDR3 sequence (DNA): TGTGCCAGCCGTGGACCGGGACTAGCGGGGGCCAGGACCCCGGGGGAGCTGTTTTTT.

This clonotype was picked up one time. The chain links TRBV7-6 to TRBJ1-6; no firm D call. V dropped 2 bases and J dropped 7 bases, with 12 bases sitting between them. The CDR3 runs 15 residues. The germline CDR1 and CDR2 sequences are SGHVS and FNYEAQ. The CDR3 DNA sequence: TGTGCCAGCAGCTTAATGTTGGCACAGAATTCACCCCTCCACTTT. It encodes CASSLMLAQNSPLHF.

The V gene is TRBV5-1, the J gene TRBJ2-7, with TRBD1 matching over 8 bases. The CDR3 contains 14 residues. The J segment lost 2 bases and the V segment lost 4 bases, leaving 5 bases of the junction unmatched. The germline CDR1 and CDR2 sequences are SGHRS and YFSETQ. Here the CDR3 DNA reads TGCGCCAGCAGCACGGACAGGGCCACCTACGAGCAGTACTTC. This translates into CASSTDRATYEQYF.

The chain has TRBV20-1 and TRBJ1-1; D not certain. Trimming pared 6 bases from V and 11 bases from J, leaving 10 bases between. The CDR3 is made up of 9 amino acids. Germline CDR1 and CDR2: DFQATT and SNEGSKA (reference sequence). In DNA, the CDR3 is TGCAGTGCAACCCCCGGCGCTTTCTTT. It is translated as CSATPGAFF.